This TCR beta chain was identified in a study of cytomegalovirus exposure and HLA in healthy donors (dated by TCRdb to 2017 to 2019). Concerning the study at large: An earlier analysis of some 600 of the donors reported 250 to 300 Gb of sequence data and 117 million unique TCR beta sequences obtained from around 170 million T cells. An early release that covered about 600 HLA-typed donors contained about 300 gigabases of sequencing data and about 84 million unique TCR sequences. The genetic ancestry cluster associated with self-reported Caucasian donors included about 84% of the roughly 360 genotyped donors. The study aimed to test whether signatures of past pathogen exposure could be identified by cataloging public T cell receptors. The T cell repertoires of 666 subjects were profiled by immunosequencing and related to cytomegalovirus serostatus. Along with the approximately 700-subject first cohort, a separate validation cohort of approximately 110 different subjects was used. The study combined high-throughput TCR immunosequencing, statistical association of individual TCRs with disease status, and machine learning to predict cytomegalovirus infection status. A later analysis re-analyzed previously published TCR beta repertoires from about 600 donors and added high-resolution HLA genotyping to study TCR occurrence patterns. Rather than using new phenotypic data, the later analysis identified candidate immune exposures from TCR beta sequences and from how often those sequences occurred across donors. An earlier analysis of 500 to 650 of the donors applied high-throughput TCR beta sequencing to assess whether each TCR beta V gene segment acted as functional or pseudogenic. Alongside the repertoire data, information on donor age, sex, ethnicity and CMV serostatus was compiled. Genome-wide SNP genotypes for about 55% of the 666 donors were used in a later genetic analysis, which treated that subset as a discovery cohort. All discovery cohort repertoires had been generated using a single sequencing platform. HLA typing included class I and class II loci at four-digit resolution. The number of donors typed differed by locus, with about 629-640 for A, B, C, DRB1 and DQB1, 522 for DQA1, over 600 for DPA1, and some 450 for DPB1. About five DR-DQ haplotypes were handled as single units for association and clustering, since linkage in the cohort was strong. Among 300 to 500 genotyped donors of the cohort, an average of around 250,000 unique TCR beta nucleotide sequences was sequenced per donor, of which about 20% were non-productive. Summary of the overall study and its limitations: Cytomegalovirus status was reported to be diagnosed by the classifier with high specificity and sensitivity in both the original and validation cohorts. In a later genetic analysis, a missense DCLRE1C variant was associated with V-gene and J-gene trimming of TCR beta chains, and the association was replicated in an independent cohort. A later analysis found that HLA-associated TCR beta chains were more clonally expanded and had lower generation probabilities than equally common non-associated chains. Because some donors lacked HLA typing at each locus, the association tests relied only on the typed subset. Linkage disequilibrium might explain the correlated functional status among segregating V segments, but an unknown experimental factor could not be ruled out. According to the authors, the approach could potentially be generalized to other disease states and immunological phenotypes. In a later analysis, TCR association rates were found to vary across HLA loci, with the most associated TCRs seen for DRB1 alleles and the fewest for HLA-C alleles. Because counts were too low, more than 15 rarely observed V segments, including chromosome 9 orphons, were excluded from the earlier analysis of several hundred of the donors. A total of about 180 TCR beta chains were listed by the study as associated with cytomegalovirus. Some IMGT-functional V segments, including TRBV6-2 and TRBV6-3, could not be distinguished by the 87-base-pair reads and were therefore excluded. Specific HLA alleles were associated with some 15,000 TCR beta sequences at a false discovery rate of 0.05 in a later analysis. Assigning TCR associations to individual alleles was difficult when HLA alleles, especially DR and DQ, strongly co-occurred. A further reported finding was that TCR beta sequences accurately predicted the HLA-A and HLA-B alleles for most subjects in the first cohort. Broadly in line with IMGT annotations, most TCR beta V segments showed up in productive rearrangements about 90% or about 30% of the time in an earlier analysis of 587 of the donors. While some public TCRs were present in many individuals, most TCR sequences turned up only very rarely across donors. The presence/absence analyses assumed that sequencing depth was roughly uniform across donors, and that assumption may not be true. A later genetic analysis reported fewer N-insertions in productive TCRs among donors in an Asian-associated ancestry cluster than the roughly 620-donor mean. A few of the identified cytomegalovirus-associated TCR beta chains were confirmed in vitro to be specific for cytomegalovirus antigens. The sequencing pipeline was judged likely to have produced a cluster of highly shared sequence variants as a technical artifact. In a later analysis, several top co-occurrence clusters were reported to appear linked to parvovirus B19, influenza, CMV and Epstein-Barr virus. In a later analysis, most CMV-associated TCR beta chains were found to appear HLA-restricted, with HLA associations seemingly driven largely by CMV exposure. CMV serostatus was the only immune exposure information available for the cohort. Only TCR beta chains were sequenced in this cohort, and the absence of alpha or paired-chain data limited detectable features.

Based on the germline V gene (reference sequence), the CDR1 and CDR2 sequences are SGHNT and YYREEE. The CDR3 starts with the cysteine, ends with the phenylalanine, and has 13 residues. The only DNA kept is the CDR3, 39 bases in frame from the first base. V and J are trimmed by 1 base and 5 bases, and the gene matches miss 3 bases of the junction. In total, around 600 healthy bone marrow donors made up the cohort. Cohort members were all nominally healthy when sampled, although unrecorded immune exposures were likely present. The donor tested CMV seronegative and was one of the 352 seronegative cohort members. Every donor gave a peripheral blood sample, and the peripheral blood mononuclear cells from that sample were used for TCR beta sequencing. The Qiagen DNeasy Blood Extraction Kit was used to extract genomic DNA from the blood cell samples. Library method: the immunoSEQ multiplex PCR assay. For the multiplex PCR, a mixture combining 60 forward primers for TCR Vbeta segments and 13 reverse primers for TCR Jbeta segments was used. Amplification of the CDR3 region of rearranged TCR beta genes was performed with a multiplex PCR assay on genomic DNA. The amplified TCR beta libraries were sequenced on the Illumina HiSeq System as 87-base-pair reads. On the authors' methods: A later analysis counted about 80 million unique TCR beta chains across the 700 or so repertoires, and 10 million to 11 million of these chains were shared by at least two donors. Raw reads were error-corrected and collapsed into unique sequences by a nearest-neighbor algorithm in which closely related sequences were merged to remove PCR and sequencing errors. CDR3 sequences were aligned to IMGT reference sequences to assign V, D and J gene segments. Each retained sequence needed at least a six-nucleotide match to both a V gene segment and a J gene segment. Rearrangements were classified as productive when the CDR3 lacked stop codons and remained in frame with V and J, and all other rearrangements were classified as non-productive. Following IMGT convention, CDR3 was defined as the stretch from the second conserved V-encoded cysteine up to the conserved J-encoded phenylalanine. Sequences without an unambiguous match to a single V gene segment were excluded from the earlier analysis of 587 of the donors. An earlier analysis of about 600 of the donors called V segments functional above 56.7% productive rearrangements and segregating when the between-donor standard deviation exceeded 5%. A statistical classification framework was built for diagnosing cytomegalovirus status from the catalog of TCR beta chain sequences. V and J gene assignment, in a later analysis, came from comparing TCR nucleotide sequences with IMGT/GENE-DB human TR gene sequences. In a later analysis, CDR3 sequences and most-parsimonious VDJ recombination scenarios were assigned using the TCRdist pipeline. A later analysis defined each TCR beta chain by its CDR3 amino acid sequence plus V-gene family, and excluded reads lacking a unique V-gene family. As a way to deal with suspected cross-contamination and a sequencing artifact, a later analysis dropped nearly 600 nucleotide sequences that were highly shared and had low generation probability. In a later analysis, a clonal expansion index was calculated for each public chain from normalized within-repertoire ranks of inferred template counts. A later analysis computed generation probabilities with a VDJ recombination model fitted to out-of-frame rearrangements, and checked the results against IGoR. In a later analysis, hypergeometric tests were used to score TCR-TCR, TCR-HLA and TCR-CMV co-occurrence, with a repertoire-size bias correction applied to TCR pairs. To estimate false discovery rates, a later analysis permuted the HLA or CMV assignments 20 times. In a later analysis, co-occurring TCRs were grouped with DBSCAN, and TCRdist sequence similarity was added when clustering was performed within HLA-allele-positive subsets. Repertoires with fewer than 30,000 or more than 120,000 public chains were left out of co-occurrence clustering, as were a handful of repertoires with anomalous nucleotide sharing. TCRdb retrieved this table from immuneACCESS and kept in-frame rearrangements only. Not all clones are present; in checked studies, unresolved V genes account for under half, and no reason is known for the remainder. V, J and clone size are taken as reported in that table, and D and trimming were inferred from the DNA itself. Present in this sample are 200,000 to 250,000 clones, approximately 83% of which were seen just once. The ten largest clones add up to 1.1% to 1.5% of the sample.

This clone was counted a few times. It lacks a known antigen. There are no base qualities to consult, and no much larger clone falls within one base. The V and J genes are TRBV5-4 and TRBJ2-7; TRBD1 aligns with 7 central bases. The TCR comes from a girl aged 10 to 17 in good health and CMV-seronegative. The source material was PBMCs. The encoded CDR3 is CASSLMTGNEQYF. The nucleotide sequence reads TGTGCCAGCAGCTTGATGACAGGGAACGAGCAGTACTTC.